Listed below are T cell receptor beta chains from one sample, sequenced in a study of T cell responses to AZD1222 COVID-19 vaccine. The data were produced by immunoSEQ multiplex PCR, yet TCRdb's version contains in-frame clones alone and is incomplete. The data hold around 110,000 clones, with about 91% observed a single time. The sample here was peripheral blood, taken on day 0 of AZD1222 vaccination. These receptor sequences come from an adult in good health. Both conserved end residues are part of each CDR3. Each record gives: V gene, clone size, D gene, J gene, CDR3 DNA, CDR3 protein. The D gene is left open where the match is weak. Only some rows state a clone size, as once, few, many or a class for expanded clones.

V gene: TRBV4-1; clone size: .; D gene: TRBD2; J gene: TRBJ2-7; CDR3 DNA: TGCGCCAGCAGCGAAATCCCGGGACTAGCGGGAGTTTACGAGCAGTACTTC; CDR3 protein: CASSEIPGLAGVYEQYF
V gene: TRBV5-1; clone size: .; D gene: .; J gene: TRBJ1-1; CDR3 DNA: TGCGCCAGCAGTTCAAACCGGGGCAACACTGAAGCTTTCTTT; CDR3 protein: CASSSNRGNTEAFF
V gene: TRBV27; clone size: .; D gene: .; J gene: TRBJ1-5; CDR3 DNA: TGTGCCAGCAGTTCACACGGGCCTGGAAGTCAGCCCCAGCATTTT; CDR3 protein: CASSSHGPGSQPQHF
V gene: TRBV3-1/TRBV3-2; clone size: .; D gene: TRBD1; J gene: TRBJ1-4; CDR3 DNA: TGTGCCAGCAGCCATCTCCCGGGACAGGGGGCACTAGGCGAAAAACTGTTTTTT; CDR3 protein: CASSHLPGQGALGEKLFF
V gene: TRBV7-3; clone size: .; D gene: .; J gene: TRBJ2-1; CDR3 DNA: TGTGCCAGCAGCTACGCTCCGGGACTGAACAATGAGCAGTTCTTC; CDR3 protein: CASSYAPGLNNEQFF
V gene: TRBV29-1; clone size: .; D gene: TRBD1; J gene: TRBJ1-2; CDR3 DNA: TGCAGCGTTGAAGAGGGTAAGAGGACAGGTGGTCGAAGCTACACCTTC; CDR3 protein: CSVEEGKRTGGRSYTF
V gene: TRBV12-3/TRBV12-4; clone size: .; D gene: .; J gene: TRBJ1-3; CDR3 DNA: TGTGCCAGCGGGCAGGGAGCTGGAAACACCATATATTTT; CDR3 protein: CASGQGAGNTIYF
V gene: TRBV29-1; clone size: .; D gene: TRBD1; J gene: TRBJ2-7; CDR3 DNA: TGCAGCGTGGGGGATCGGGACAGGGTCCACGAGCAGTACTTC; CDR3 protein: CSVGDRDRVHEQYF
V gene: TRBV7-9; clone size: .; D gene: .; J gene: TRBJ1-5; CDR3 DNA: TGTGCCAGCAGCTCGACGGGGGATAGCAATCAGCCCCAGCATTTT; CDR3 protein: CASSSTGDSNQPQHF
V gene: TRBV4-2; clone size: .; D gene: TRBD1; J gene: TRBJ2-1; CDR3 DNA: TGTGCCAGCAGCCAAGCGACAATTTCGACAGGGTACAATGAGCAGTTCTTC; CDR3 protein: CASSQATISTGYNEQFF
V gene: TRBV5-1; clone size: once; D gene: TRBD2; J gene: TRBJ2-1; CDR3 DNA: TGCGCCAGCAGCTTCGTGGGACTAGAGGGGTATGGGCAGTTCTTC; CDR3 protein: CASSFVGLEGYGQFF
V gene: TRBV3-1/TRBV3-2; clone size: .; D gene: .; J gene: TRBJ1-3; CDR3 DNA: TGTGCCAGCAGCCAAGGGGGGCCCGGAGGTGGCATATATTTT; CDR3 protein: CASSQGGPGGGIYF
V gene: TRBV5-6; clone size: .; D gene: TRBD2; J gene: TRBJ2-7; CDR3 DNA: TGTGCCAGCAGCTTGGAACGGACTAGCGGGAGCTCCTACGAGCAGTACTTC; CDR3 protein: CASSLERTSGSSYEQYF
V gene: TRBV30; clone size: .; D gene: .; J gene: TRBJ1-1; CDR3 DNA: TGTGCCTGGAGTGGATCGTGGGGCGGATACACTGAAGCTTTCTTT; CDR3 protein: CAWSGSWGGYTEAFF
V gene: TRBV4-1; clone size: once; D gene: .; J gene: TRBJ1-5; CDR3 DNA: TGCGCCAGCAGCCAAGGTATGGCAGGGGGCAATCAGCCCCAGCATTTT; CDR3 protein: CASSQGMAGGNQPQHF
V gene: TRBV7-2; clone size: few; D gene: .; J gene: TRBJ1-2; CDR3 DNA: TGTGCCAGCAGCTTAGCGCTAGACTATGGCTACACCTTC; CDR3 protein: CASSLALDYGYTF
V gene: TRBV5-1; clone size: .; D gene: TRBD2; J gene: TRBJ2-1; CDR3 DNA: TGCGCCAGCAGCTTATCACTAGCGGGAGCAGACGAGCAGTTCTTC; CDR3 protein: CASSLSLAGADEQFF
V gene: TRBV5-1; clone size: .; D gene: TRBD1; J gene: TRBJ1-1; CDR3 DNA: TGCGCCAGCAGCCCAAGACAGGGGCTGAACACTGAAGCTTTCTTT; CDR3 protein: CASSPRQGLNTEAFF
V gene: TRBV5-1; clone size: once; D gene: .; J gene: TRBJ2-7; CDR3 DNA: TGCGCCAGCAGCCCGATCCGGGGTAGCTACGAGCAGTACTTC; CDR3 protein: CASSPIRGSYEQYF
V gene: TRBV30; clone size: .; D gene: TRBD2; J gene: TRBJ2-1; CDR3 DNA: TGTGCCTGGAGTGTAAGTGTTCTAGCGGGAAGAGGGAATGAGCAGTTCTTC; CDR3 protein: CAWSVSVLAGRGNEQFF
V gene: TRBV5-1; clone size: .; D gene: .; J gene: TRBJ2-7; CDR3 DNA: TGCGCCAGCAGCTTGTATCCGGACGAGCAGTACTTC; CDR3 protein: CASSLYPDEQYF
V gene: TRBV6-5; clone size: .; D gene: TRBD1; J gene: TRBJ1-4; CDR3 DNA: TGTGCCAGCAGACCAGACAGGGGGCGCGGTGAAAAACTGTTTTTT; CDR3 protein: CASRPDRGRGEKLFF
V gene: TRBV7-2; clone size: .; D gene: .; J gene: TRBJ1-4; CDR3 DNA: TGTGCCAGCAGCTTAGTACAGGGAGCAACTAATGAAAAACTGTTTTTT; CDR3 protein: CASSLVQGATNEKLFF
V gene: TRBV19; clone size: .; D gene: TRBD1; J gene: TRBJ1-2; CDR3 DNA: TGTGCCAGTAGTTCAGGACAGGCCCTCCCCAACTATGGCTACACCTTC; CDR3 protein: CASSSGQALPNYGYTF
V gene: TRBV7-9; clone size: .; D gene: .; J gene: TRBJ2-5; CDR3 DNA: TGTGCCAGCAGCCTATCCCGGGGTCGAGAGACCCAGTACTTC; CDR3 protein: CASSLSRGRETQYF
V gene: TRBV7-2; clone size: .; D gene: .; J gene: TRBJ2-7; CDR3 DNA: TGTGCCAGCAGCTTAGCGTGGGGATCCTACGAGCAGTACTTC; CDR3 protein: CASSLAWGSYEQYF
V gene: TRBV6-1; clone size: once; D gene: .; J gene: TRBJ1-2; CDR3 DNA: TGTGCCAGCAGTGAAGCGTCGAGCAGCTGGAACTATGGCTACACCTTC; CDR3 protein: CASSEASSSWNYGYTF
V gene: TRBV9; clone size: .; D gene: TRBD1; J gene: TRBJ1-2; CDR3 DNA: TGTGCCAGCAATACAGGGGGCGCGGGCTATGGCTACACCTTC; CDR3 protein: CASNTGGAGYGYTF
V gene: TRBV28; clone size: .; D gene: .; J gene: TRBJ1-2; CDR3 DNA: TGTGCCAGCAACCCAAGGACGGGACCTAACTATGGCTACACCTTC; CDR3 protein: CASNPRTGPNYGYTF
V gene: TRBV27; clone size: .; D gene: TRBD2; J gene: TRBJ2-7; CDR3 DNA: TGTGCCAGCAGTTTAGGAGCGGGGGTTTCCTACGAGCAGTACTTC; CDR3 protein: CASSLGAGVSYEQYF
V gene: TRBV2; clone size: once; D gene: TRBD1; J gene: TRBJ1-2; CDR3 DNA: TGTGCCAGCAGTGAAGCCTGGGGACAGGGAGGGGACGGCTACACCTTC; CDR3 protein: CASSEAWGQGGDGYTF